This T cell receptor (beta chain) is from a study of CD8+CD57+ T cells in acquired aplastic anemia. Findings of the study overall: Patients and controls shared fewer than 30 CD8+ CDR3 sequences.

Genomic DNA, serving as template, underwent TCR beta VDJ and CDR3 profiling. In TCRdb, the reads were re-called with MiXCR into one record per CDR3 protein. This table holds around 170,000 distinct CDR3 sequences, about 60% found once. The CDR3 covers 16 residues. With V trimmed by 6 bases and J by 1 base, 7 bases remained unmatched. CDR1 is SGHRS, CDR2 YFSETQ, per germline. On this clonotype: Its antigen remains unknown.

This sequence was found in a human donor in good health. The chain carries TRBV5-1 and TRBJ2-3, with 11 bases aligning to TRBD2. Sequencing input: sorted CD4+, CD8+, or CD8+CD57+ T cells (not recorded which) from PBMCs. CDR3: CASTGRGLAGTDTQYF. CDR3 nucleotide sequence: TGCGCCAGCACCGGCAGGGGACTAGCGGGCACAGATACGCAGTATTTT. The full variable domain, rest sourced from reference TRBV5-1 and TRBJ2-3, is KAGVTQTPRYLIKTRGQQVTLSCSPISGHRSVSWYQQTPGQGLQFLFEYFSETQRNKGNFPGRFSGRQFSNSRSEMNVSTLELGDSALYLCASTGRGLAGTDTQYFGPGTRLTVL.